This T cell receptor (beta chain) appears in the sequencing data of a study of blood T cell repertoires in COVID-19 (dated by TCRdb to the early 2020s). Study-wide context: Samples from collaborators originated in the United States, Italy and Spain and spanned both the acute and convalescent phases of COVID-19. The prospective study material was composed of cDNA or gDNA derived from T cells, B-cell-depleted T cells, or PBMCs. The dataset comprised deeply sampled blood TCRbeta repertoires from subjects exposed to, actively infected with, or recovered from COVID-19. The repertoires were made available in a free public database intended to serve as a resource for research on the immune response to SARS-CoV-2. The samples were drawn from the first 160 participants of the ongoing ImmuneRACE study and from 950 to 1,500 subjects provided by 6 global collaborators. The sample metadata nearly always contained a de-identified subject ID, COVID-19 status, age in years and sex. Where available, HLA class I and class II types were taken from metadata supplied by the sample provider and were not determined by assay-based typing.

Whole blood was collected in K2EDTA tubes by collaborating institutions according to the institutions' own protocols. For TCRbeta analysis, collaborators shipped samples in one of three forms: frozen whole blood, isolated PBMCs, or DNA extracted from either of those sample types. This clone showed up just once. This receptor's antigen is unknown. No base-level quality is on record; no much larger clone is a single base apart. TCRbeta CDR3 regions were amplified from genomic DNA by means of the immunoSEQ Assay, a bias-controlled multiplex PCR. The original methods were these. Within the assay, amplification of reference gene primers was used to estimate how many nucleated cells each sample contained. To quantify the absolute abundance of each unique TCRbeta CDR3 rearrangement, sequence reads were collapsed and filtered. Productive Simpson clonality was computed per sample as the square root of Simpson's diversity index over productive rearrangements. This is the immuneACCESS table as TCRdb keeps it, with only in-frame sequences that have V and J called. A part of the clones is gone; compared with another copy, unresolved V genes explain less than half, and the rest is unexplained. That table furnishes V, J and clone size, whereas the DNA furnished D and trimming. Within this sample are 70,000 or so clones, with roughly 82% of them counted one time only. The ten largest account for over 15% of the sample.

Broad study findings and their caveats: The quantity of clinical and demographic metadata differed by source and by participant and was supplied without curation.

The clonotype comes from a human donor in a cohort sampled during active COVID-19. Sequencing input: peripheral blood.

The CDR3 reads as follows: CASVGYDEKLFF. The nucleotide sequence is given as TGTGCCAGCGTCGGTTATGATGAAAAACTGTTTTTT. Here the chain combines TRBV7-9 and TRBJ1-4; no confident D gene assignment can be made. Inclusive of the bounding cysteine and phenylalanine, the CDR3 is 12 residues long. Of all the DNA, just the CDR3 is kept, 36 bases in frame from base 1. V and J lose 8 bases and 6 bases, and a span of 10 bases separates them. CDR1 and CDR2, per the germline V gene (reference sequence), are SEHNR and FQNEAQ.